This T cell receptor beta chain was captured in a study of radiotherapy plus CTLA-4 blockade in lung cancer. Across the whole study: Patients showed objective responses in about 20% of cases and disease control in roughly 31%. Study-wide points: After radiotherapy and ipilimumab, tumor-derived clones expanded in peripheral blood.

Points on this clone: What it binds is unknown.

The protocol was immunoSEQ multiplex PCR, while the TCRdb copy is restricted to in-frame clones and leaves out a portion. Of tens of thousands of clones detected, 76% appear once; the ten largest clones hold 2.9%. This CDR3 region has 16 residues. Germline V gives CDR1 MGHRA, CDR2 YSYEKL. Trimming cost V 1 base and J 6 bases, with 18 bases left between them. The clonotype originates from a human donor with non-small cell lung cancer who had a complete response to radiotherapy plus ipilimumab. J is TRBJ1-2 and V is TRBV4-1; D may be TRBD1 (6 bases). This specimen consisted of peripheral blood, obtained from a patient treated with radiotherapy plus ipilimumab. In DNA, the CDR3 is TGCGCCAGCAGCCAAGCGTCGTGGACAGCAGACGATGGCTACACCTTC. It codes for CASSQASWTADDGYTF.